These T cell receptor beta chains were read from a single sample in a study of T-cell reconstitution after alpha-beta-depleted transplantation in children. TCRdb itself ran the PCR reads through MiXCR, one entry per CDR3 protein. The profile covers about 300,000 distinct CDR3 sequences, with nearly 8% appearing a single time and 9.1% taken by the ten largest. The sequences come from peripheral blood, collected 360 days after TCRalphabeta/CD19-depleted stem cell transplant. All receptors derive from a female patient between 2 and 15 years old who had a stem cell transplant for Fanconi anemia, so the T cells may come from the graft donor. CDR3s include the opening cysteine and the closing phenylalanine or tryptophan. A D gene is named only where the DNA matches it firmly. Clone size is shown for a subset of rows, as once, few, many or a class of expanded clone.

TRBD1	TRBJ2-5	many	TRBV25-1	TGTGCCAGCAGTGGAACAGGGGGCTGGGAGACCCAGTACTTC	CASSGTGGWETQYF
TRBD1	TRBJ2-7	.	TRBV4-1	TGCGCCAGCAGCCAAGGGGTAGAGAGGACAGGGGGCTACGAGCAGTACTTC	CASSQGVERTGGYEQYF
.	TRBJ2-1	many	TRBV7-2	TGTGCCAGCAGCTCCTTAGGGGGGTTAAACAATGAGCAGTTCTTC	CASSSLGGLNNEQFF
TRBD2	TRBJ2-2	.	TRBV24-1	TGTGCCACCAGTGAGCCTGCTCCGGGACTAGCAACCGGGGAGCTGTTTTTT	CATSEPAPGLATGELFF
.	TRBJ2-1	many	TRBV28	TGTGCCAGTCTCGGGATCAGGAACAATGAGCAGTTCTTC	CASLGIRNNEQFF
TRBD2	TRBJ2-1	many	TRBV24-1	TGTGCCACCAGTGATATGACTAGCCCTTACAATGAGCAGTTCTTC	CATSDMTSPYNEQFF
.	TRBJ2-7	many	TRBV4-1	TGCGCCAGCAGCCCGTCCCTACTCTTTGAGGGAGGCTACGAGCAGTACTTC	CASSPSLLFEGGYEQYF
TRBD1	TRBJ1-2	.	TRBV7-2	TGTGCCAGCAGCCCCCGGACAGGGGCTGGCTACACCTTC	CASSPRTGAGYTF
TRBD2	TRBJ2-1	many	TRBV3-1	TGTGCCAGCAGCCAAGGCGGACTAGCGCACAATGAGCAGTTCTTC	CASSQGGLAHNEQFF
TRBD1	TRBJ1-6	many	TRBV10-2	TGCGCCAGCAGTGAGGTGGGACAGAATTCACCCCTCCACTTT	CASSEVGQNSPLHF
TRBD2	TRBJ2-1	.	TRBV18	TGTGCCAGCTCACCGGGACTAGCGGGTATTATCTACAATGAGCAGTTCTTC	CASSPGLAGIIYNEQFF
.	TRBJ2-1	many	TRBV12-3/TRBV12-4	TGTGCCAGCAGTTTAGCGCTAATGGACTGGGGACCGTACAATGAGCAGTTCTTC	CASSLALMDWGPYNEQFF
TRBD1	TRBJ1-5	few	TRBV6-1	TGTGCCAGCACCGAAAGACCAGGGGGAGGCAATCAGCCCCAGCATTTT	CASTERPGGGNQPQHF
.	TRBJ2-7	many	TRBV4-2	TGTGCCAGCAGCCAAGTTGAGGACGGGAGCGGCCTCTACGAGCAGTACTTC	CASSQVEDGSGLYEQYF
.	TRBJ2-7	.	TRBV5-5	TGTGCCAGCAGCTTGGCCCAAGACAGCTATTCCTACGAGCAGTACTTC	CASSLAQDSYSYEQYF
.	TRBJ1-5	.	TRBV20-1	TGCTTCTGGGGTCAGCCCCAGCACTTT	CFWGQPQHF
.	TRBJ2-2	many	TRBV12-3/TRBV12-4	TGTGCCAGCACATCGGGTGGGGGCCCCGGGGAGCTGTTTTTT	CASTSGGGPGELFF
.	TRBJ2-2	many	TRBV6-2/TRBV6-3	TGTGCCAGCAGTAAGTTCCCTGGACAGCCGAACACCGGGGAGCTGTTTTTT	CASSKFPGQPNTGELFF
.	TRBJ1-1	few	TRBV27	TGTGCCAGCAGTCGACAAGTGAGAAACACTGAAGCTTTCTTT	CASSRQVRNTEAFF
TRBD2	TRBJ2-3	few	TRBV13	TGTGCCAGCAGCTTAAACAACGGGGGGGTAACAGATACGCAGTATTTT	CASSLNNGGVTDTQYF
.	TRBJ2-3	.	TRBV19	TGTGCCAGTAGAGCATCCAGGCAGGACCCCGCAGATACGCAGTATTTT	CASRASRQDPADTQYF
TRBD1	TRBJ2-3	few	TRBV6-5	TGTGCCAGCAGTACCTCGGACAGGCCAGATACGCAGTATTTT	CASSTSDRPDTQYF
.	TRBJ1-1	.	TRBV2	TGTGCCAGCAGTGGTCAGGGACTCAACACTGAAGCTTTCTTT	CASSGQGLNTEAFF
.	TRBJ2-3	few	TRBV12-3/TRBV12-4	TGTGCCAGCAGTTTATTTTTGGGGGGTTTGAGCACAGATACGCAGTATTTT	CASSLFLGGLSTDTQYF
TRBD1	TRBJ1-4	many	TRBV7-9	TGTGCCAGCAGCTTAACGGGGACAGTGCCGAATGAAAAACTGTTTTTT	CASSLTGTVPNEKLFF
.	TRBJ1-4	many	TRBV6-5	TGTGCCAGCAGTTACGACATCATAGGATCTAATGAAAAACTGTTTTTT	CASSYDIIGSNEKLFF
TRBD1	TRBJ1-2	.	TRBV7-6	TGTGCCAGCAGCCTCGGGACAGGGAAATCTGACTATGGCTACACCTTC	CASSLGTGKSDYGYTF
TRBD2	TRBJ2-1	many	TRBV11-2	TGTGCCAGCAGCTTAGTCCCAGGACTAGGATACAATGAGCAGTTCTTC	CASSLVPGLGYNEQFF
.	TRBJ2-6	many	TRBV29-1	TGCAGCGTTGCGTTGTTGACAGTCGGGGCCAACGTCCTGACTTTC	CSVALLTVGANVLTF
TRBD1	TRBJ1-1	many	TRBV6-5	TGTGCCAGCAGTCTTTGGACAGGGGCAAACACTGAAGCTTTCTTT	CASSLWTGANTEAFF
TRBD2	TRBJ2-5	.	TRBV5-6	TGTGCCAGCAGGAGCGGGGGGGCCACTCAAGAGACCCAGTACTTC	CASRSGGATQETQYF
TRBD2	TRBJ2-1	many	TRBV28	TGTGCCAGCACTTTAGGGTCTAGCGGGTTCAATGAGCAGTTCTTC	CASTLGSSGFNEQFF
TRBD2	TRBJ2-4	few	TRBV4-1	TGCGCCAGCAGCCAACTGGGGCTAGCGGAGATATCCAAAAACATTCAGTACTTC	CASSQLGLAEISKNIQYF
.	TRBJ1-5	many	TRBV10-2	TGCGCCAGCAGTGAGTCGGGGGGAAGCAATCAGCCCCAGCATTTT	CASSESGGSNQPQHF
TRBD2	TRBJ2-5	.	TRBV9	TGTGCCAGCAGCGTAGCTCTAGCGGGAGGGCCAGAGCAAGAGACCCAGTACTTC	CASSVALAGGPEQETQYF
.	TRBJ1-2	.	TRBV7-2	TGTGCCAGCAGCTTCGGGGGCGCCGGCTACACCTTC	CASSFGGAGYTF
.	TRBJ1-2	many	TRBV28	TGTGCCAGCAGTTTACAGGTATCAGGCGATGGCTACACCTTC	CASSLQVSGDGYTF
.	TRBJ2-7	.	TRBV11-2	TGTGCCAGCAGCTTAGTAGTTAGCAGGGGAGTTCCCTACGAGCAGTACTTC	CASSLVVSRGVPYEQYF
TRBD1	TRBJ1-1	many	TRBV10-3	TGTGCCATCAGTGACCCTTGGACAGGGGGCGACTCCACTGAAGCTTTCTTT	CAISDPWTGGDSTEAFF
TRBD1	TRBJ1-2	few	TRBV12-3/TRBV12-4	TGTGCCAGCAGTTTAAGGCCAGGGGGGGTTAACTATGGCTACACCTTC	CASSLRPGGVNYGYTF
.	TRBJ1-2	.	TRBV7-3	TGTGCCAGCAGCTTAAGGGCCCCGAGAGACTATGGCTACACCTTC	CASSLRAPRDYGYTF